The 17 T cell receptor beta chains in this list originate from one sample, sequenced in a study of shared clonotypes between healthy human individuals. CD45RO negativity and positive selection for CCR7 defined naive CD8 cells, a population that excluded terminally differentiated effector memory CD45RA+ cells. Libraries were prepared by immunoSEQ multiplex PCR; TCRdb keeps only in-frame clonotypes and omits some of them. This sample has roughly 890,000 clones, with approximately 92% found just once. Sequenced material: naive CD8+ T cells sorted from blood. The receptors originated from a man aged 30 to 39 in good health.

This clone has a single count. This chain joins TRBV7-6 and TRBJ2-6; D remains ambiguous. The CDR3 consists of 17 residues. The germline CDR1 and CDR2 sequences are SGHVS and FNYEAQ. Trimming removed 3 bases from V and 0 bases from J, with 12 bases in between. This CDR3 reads CASSFTLQGSGANVLTF. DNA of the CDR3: TGTGCCAGCAGCTTTACCTTACAAGGCTCTGGGGCCAACGTCCTGACTTTC.

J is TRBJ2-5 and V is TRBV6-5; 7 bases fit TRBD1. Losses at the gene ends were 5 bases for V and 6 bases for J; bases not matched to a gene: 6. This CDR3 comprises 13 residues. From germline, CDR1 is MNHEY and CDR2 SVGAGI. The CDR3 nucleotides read TGTGCCAGCAGTGCCAGACAGGGAAAGACCCAGTACTTC. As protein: CASSARQGKTQYF.

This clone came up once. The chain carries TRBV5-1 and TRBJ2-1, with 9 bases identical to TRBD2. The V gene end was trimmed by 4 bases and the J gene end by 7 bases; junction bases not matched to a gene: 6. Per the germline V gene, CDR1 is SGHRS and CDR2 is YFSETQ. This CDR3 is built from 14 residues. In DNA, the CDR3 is TGCGCCAGCAGCCACCCGGGACTAGCTAATGAGCAGTTCTTC. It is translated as CASSHPGLANEQFF.

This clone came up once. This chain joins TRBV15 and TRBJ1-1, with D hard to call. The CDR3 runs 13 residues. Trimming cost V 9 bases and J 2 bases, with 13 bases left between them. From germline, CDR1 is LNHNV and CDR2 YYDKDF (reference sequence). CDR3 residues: CATHLPPNTEAFF. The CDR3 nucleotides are TGTGCCACTCATTTGCCTCCCAACACTGAAGCTTTCTTT.

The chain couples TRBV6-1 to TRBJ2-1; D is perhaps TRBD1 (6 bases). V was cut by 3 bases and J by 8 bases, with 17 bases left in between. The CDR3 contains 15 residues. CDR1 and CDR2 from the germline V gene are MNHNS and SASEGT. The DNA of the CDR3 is TGTGCCAGCAGTGAGCCGCAGGGGACGATCCATGAGCAGTTCTTC. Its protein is CASSEPQGTIHEQFF.

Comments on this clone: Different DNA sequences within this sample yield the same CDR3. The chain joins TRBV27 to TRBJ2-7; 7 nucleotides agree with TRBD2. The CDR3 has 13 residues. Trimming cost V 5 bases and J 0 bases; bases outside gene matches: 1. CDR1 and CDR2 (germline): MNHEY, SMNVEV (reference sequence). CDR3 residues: CASSSGTSYEQYF. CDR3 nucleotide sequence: TGTGCCAGCAGTAGCGGGACCTCCTACGAGCAGTACTTC.

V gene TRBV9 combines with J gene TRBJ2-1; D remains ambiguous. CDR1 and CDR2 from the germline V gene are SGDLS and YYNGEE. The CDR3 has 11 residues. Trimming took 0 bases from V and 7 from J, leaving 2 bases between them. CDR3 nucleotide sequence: TGTGCCAGCAGCGTAGAAAATGAGCAGTTCTTC. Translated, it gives CASSVENEQFF. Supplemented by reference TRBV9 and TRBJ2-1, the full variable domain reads DSGVTQTPKHLITATGQRVTLRCSPRSGDLSVYWYQQSLDQGLQFLIQYYNGEERAKGNILERFSAQQFPDLHSELNLSSLELGDSALYFCASSVENEQFFGPGTRLTVL.

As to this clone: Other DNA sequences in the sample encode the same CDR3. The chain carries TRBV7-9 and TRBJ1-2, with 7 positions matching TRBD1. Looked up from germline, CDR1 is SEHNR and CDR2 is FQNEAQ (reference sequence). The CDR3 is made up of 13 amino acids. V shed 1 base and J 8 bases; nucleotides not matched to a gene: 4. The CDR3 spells CASSLGQGGGYTF. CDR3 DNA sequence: TGTGCCAGCAGCTTAGGACAGGGAGGCGGCTACACCTTC.

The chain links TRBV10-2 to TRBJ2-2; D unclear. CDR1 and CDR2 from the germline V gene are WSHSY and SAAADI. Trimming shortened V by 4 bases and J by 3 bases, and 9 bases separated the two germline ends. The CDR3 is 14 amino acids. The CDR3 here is CASSAKVYTGELFF. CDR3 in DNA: TGCGCCAGCAGTGCCAAGGTTTACACCGGGGAGCTGTTTTTT.

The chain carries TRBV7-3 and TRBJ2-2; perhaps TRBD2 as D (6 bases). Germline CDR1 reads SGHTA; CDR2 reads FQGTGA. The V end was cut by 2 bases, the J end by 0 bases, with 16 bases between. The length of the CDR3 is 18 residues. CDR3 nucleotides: TGTGCCAGCAGCTTATATGGTTTGCGGGACGCGAACACCGGGGAGCTGTTTTTT. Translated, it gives CASSLYGLRDANTGELFF.

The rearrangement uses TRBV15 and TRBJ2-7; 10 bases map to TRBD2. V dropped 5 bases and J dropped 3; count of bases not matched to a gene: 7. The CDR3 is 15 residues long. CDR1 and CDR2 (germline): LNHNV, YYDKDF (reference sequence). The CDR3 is CATSEKREGLYEQYF. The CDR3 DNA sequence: TGTGCCACCAGCGAAAAGCGGGAGGGCCTCTACGAGCAGTACTTC.

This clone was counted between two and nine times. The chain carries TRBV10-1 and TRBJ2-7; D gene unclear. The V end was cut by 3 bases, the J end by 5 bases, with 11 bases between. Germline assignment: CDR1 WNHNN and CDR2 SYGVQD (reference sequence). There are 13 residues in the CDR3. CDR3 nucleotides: TGCGCCAGCAGTGAAGAAGGGTTCCACGAGCAGTACTTC. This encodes CASSEEGFHEQYF.

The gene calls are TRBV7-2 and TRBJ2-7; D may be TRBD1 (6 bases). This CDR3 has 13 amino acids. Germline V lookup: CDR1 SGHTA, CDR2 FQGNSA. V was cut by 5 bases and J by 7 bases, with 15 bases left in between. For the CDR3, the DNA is TGTGCCAGCAGCAGTTACGACAGGCCAGAGCAGTACTTC. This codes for CASSSYDRPEQYF.

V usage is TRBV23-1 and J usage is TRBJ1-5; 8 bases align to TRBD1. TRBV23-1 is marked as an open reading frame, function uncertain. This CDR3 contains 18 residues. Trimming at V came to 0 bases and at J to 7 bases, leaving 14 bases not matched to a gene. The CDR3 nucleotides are TGCGCCAGCAGTCAATCAGGGGGAGTACAGGGGGTCCGGCAGCCCCAGCATTTT. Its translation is CASSQSGGVQGVRQPQHF.

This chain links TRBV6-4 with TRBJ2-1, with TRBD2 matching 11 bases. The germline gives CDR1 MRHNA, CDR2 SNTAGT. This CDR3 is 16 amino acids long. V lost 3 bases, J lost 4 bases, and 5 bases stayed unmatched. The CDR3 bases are TGTGCCAGCAGTGAACTAGCGGGAGCCATATACAATGAGCAGTTCTTC. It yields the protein CASSELAGAIYNEQFF.

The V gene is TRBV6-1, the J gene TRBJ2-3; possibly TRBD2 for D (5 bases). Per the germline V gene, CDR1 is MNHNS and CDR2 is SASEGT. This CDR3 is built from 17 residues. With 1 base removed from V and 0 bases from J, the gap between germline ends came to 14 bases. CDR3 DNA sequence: TGTGCCAGCAGTGAAGGACGGCTAGCATCTAGCACAGATACGCAGTATTTT. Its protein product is CASSEGRLASSTDTQYF.

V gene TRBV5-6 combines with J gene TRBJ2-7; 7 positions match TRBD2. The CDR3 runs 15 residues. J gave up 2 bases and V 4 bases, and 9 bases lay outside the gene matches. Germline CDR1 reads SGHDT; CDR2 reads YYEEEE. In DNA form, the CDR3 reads TGTGCCAGCAGCCCCCCTAGCGGAAGAGCCTACGAGCAGTACTTC. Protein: CASSPPSGRAYEQYF. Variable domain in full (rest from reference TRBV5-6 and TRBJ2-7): DAGVTQSPTHLIKTRGQQVTLRCSPKSGHDTVSWYQQALGQGPQFIFQYYEEEERQRGNFPDRFSGHQFPNYSSELNVNALLLGDSALYLCASSPPSGRAYEQYFGPGTRLTVT.